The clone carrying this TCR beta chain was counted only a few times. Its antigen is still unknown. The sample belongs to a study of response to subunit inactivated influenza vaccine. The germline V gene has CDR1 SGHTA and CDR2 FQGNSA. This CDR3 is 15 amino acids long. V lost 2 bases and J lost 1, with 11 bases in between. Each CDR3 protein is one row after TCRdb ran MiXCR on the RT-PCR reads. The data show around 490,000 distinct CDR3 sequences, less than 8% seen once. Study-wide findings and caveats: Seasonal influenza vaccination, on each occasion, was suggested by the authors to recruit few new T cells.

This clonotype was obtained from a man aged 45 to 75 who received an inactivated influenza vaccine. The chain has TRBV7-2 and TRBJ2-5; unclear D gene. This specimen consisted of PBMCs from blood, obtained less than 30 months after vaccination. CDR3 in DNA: TGTGCCAGCAGCTTAACCGCGAGTCTCCAAGAGACCCAGTACTTC. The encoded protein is CASSLTASLQETQYF.